This T cell receptor beta chain was sequenced during a study of vaccination and CD4 T cells after COVID-19. Study overall: The stimulus for the cells was overlapping spike peptides derived from SARS-CoV-2, HCoV-NL63, HCoV-OC43 and HCoV-229E.

Comment on this clonotype: The antigen is not known.

Treatment meaning: approximately 10-day PBMC culture with coronavirus spike peptide pools or control peptides (ViraFEST assay). Germline loops: CDR1 MNHNS, CDR2 SASEGT. The CDR3 has 14 amino acids. Trimming stripped 8 bases from V and 6 bases from J, with 17 bases between. Once obtained from cultured CD4+ T cells, the DNA was sequenced using the Oncomine TCR Beta short-read assay. Each CDR3 protein gets one entry after TCRdb re-called the PCR reads with MiXCR. The sample yields 20,000 to 25,000 distinct CDR3 sequences, over 25% seen once. This sequence originates from a human donor with COVID-19. What was sequenced was cultured CD4+ T cells from blood. This chain links TRBV6-1 with TRBJ1-5, with a tentative D call TRBD1 (5 bases). CDR3 region: CASQEGSRSQPQHF. In DNA form, the CDR3 reads TGTGCCAGCCAGGAGGGGTCGAGGTCTCAGCCCCAGCATTTT.